These T cell receptor beta chains were read from a single sample in a study of T cell repertoires in cytomegalovirus infection. TCRdb redid the calling of the reads with MiXCR, one entry per CDR3 protein. The sample lists 750,000 to 950,000 distinct CDR3 sequences; 25% to 30% were seen once. No cognate antigen is known for these TCRs. The source was cultured CD8+ T cells from PBMCs, collected from culture after CMV antigen stimulation. All receptors derive from a human donor in good health (CMV status not recorded). Some clones in this sample may be carry-over from other donors' samples. Each CDR3 is given with its conserved first and last residue. The order of the fields is V gene, D gene, clone size, J gene, CDR3 protein, CDR3 DNA. A D gene is named only where the DNA matches it firmly. Not all rows give a size; the values are once, few, many and, for expanded clones, a class.

>TRBV27|.|.|TRBJ2-2
CASSLYNTEELFF
TGTGCCAGCAGTCTCTATAACACCGAGGAACTGTTTTTT
>TRBV6-6|TRBD2|.|TRBJ2-5
CASIPGLAGVQETQYF
TGTGCCAGCATCCCGGGGCTAGCGGGGGTTCAAGAGACCCAGTACTTC
>TRBV6-1|TRBD1|few|TRBJ2-3
CASSEGFGTGLRDTQYF
TGTGCCAGCAGTGAAGGATTCGGGACAGGGCTTCGAGATACGCAGTATTTT
>TRBV6-6|.|.|TRBJ1-4
CASSYSNEKLFF
TGTGCCAGCAGTTACTCGAATGAAAAACTGTTTTTT
>TRBV4-3|.|few|TRBJ1-5
CASSQDLGRARQPQHF
TGCGCCAGCAGCCAAGATTTGGGGAGGGCTCGGCAGCCCCAGCATTTT
>TRBV13|.|.|TRBJ1-1
CASSPGELVGAFF
TGTGCCAGCAGCCCCGGGGAACTAGTGGGAGCTTTCTTT
>TRBV4-1|TRBD1|.|TRBJ1-5
CASSQDPAGGSNQPQHF
TGCGCCAGCAGCCAAGATCCGGCAGGGGGTAGCAATCAGCCCCAGCATTTT
>TRBV12-3/TRBV12-4|.|.|TRBJ1-1
CASSATVVEAFF
TGTGCCAGCAGCGCAACAGTCGTTGAAGCTTTCTTT
>TRBV11-3|.|few|TRBJ1-1
CASSSRTGSEAFF
TGTGCCAGCAGCTCACGGACGGGTTCCGAAGCTTTCTTT
>TRBV10-3|.|few|TRBJ1-1
CAISLRDGGTAPRAFF
TGTGCCATCAGTCTGAGAGACGGGGGAACGGCTCCAAGAGCTTTCTTT
>TRBV9|.|.|TRBJ2-6
CASSVEGYSSGANVLTF
TGTGCCAGCAGCGTAGAGGGATATTCCTCTGGGGCCAACGTCCTGACTTTC
>TRBV12-3/TRBV12-4|.|few|TRBJ2-5
CASRTEGETQYF
TGTGCCAGCAGGACTGAGGGAGAGACCCAGTACTTC
>TRBV7-4|.|few|TRBJ1-4
CASTVPTARGEKLFF
TGTGCCAGCACCGTCCCGACAGCCCGGGGTGAAAAACTGTTTTTT
>TRBV6-5|TRBD1|.|TRBJ2-1
CASSYSGQGNYNEQFF
TGTGCCAGCAGTTACTCCGGACAGGGTAACTACAATGAGCAGTTCTTC
>TRBV20-1|TRBD1|.|TRBJ2-1
CSARGSYPGQGYNEQFF
TGCAGTGCTAGGGGTTCCTACCCGGGACAGGGGTACAATGAGCAGTTCTTC
>TRBV6-5|TRBD1|many|TRBJ1-2
CASSGTDNYGYTF
TGTGCCAGCAGTGGGACAGATAACTATGGCTACACCTTC
>TRBV27|.|.|TRBJ1-6
CASSLAGYDSPLHF
TGTGCCAGCAGTTTGGCGGGGTATGATTCACCCCTCCACTTT
>TRBV6-1|TRBD1|few|TRBJ1-1
CASSETDRVNTEAFF
TGTGCCAGCAGTGAAACAGACAGGGTGAACACTGAAGCTTTCTTT
>TRBV7-4|.|.|TRBJ1-2
CASSLGGVRRDGYTF
TGTGCCAGCAGCTTAGGAGGGGTAAGGAGGGATGGCTACACCTTC
>TRBV14|.|.|TRBJ2-5
CASSQDRVLQETQYF
TGTGCCAGCAGCCAAGATCGGGTTCTTCAAGAGACCCAGTACTTC
>TRBV6-2/TRBV6-3|.|.|TRBJ1-5
CASSIRGARQPQHF
TGTGCCAGCAGTATAAGAGGGGCCCGCCAGCCCCAGCATTTT
>TRBV3-1|TRBD1|few|TRBJ1-2
CASSQDSAGGAYYGYTF
TGTGCCAGCAGCCAAGATTCTGCAGGGGGCGCTTACTATGGCTACACCTTC
>TRBV2|TRBD2|.|TRBJ2-2
CASSPRLAENTGELFF
TGTGCCAGCAGCCCAAGACTAGCAGAGAACACCGGGGAGCTGTTTTTT
>TRBV7-3|.|many|TRBJ2-3
CASSPALGTDTQYF
TGTGCCAGCAGCCCGGCCCTCGGCACAGATACGCAGTATTTT